The sequence of this TCR beta chain was determined in a study of CD8+ T cells in alopecia areata. Study as a whole: Tofacitinib treatment spanned 6 to 18 months, with 6 months off drug afterward. Patients given treatment had severity scored by the percentage of scalp area affected.

Treatment described: oral pan-JAK inhibitor, 5-10 mg twice daily. This clone appeared many times. The antigen is not known. The sequencing template was cDNA reverse transcribed from extracted RNA. Sequenced by immunoSEQ multiplex PCR; TCRdb stores in-frame clones only, minus some. The sample has some 95,000 clones, around 47% seen once. Points from the study as a whole: Whether baseline CD8+ expansion is linked to response remains uncertain, given a single nonresponder. In scalp and blood during tofacitinib, many expanded lesional clones persisted.

The clonotype originates from a human donor with alopecia areata. Specimen: CD8+ T cells sorted from blood, collected at week 24, from a patient treated with tofacitinib.

The CDR3 reads CTTGENSYEQYF. The CDR3 region has the DNA TGTACCACTGGGGAGAACTCCTACGAGCAGTACTTC. The gene calls are TRBV28 and TRBJ2-7, with D tentatively TRBD2 (5 bases). Germline V gene data show CDR1 as MDHEN and CDR2 as SYDVKM. CDR3 length equals 12 residues.